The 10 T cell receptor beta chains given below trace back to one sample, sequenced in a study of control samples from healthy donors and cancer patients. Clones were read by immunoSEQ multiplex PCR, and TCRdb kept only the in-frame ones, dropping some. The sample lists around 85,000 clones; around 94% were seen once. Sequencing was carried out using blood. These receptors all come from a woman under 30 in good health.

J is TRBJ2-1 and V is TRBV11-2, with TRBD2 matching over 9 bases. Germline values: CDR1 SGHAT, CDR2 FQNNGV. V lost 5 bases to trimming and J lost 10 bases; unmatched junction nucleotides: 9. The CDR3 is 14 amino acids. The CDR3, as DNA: TGTGCCAGCAGCACCGGACTAGCGAGAGGGGAGCAGTTCTTC. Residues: CASSTGLARGEQFF.

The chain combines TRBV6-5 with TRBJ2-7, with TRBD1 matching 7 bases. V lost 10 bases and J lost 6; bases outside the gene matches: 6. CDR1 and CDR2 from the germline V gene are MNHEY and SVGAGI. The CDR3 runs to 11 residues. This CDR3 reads CATRDRAEQYF. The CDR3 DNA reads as TGTGCCACCCGAGACAGGGCCGAGCAGTACTTC.

The chain's CDR3 is CASSFGLLGSNQPQHF. In DNA, the CDR3 is TGTGCCAGCAGCTTCGGGCTCCTTGGCAGCAATCAGCCCCAGCATTTT. The chain joins TRBV7-9 to TRBJ1-5, with D hard to call. The CDR3 length is 16 residues. Germline CDR1 SEHNR, CDR2 FQNEAQ (reference sequence). The V end was cut by 3 bases, the J end by 1 base, with 13 bases between.

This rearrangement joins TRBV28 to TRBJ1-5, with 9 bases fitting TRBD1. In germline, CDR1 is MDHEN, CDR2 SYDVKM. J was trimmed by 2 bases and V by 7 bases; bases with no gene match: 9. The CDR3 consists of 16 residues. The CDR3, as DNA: TGTGCCAGCAACCGACGACAGGGGGGTCGCAATCAGCCCCAGCATTTT. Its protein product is CASNRRQGGRNQPQHF.

The CDR3, as DNA: TGTGCCAGCAGCTTGGGGGGGGAATACCCGCAGGAGACCCAGTACTTC. This gives the protein CASSLGGEYPQETQYF. The V call is TRBV7-9, the J call TRBJ2-5, with 7 bases matching TRBD2. The V segment lost 3 bases and the J segment 5 bases; nucleotides outside the gene matches: 12. Germline-derived CDR1 and CDR2 are SEHNR and FQNEAQ (reference sequence). The CDR3 sequence is 16 residues long.

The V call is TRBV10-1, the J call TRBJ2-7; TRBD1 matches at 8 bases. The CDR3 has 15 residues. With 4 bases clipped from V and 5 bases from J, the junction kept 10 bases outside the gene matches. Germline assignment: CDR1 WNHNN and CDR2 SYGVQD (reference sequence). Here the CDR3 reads CASSAWRTGKNEQYF. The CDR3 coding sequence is TGCGCCAGCAGTGCCTGGAGGACAGGGAAAAACGAGCAGTACTTC.

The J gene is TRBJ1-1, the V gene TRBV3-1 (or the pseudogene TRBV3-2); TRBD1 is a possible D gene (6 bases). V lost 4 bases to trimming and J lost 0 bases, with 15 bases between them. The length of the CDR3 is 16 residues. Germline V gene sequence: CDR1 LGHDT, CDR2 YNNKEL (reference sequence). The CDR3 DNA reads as TGTGCCAGCAGCCCGGTGGGGAGGGGGATGAACACTGAAGCTTTCTTT. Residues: CASSPVGRGMNTEAFF.

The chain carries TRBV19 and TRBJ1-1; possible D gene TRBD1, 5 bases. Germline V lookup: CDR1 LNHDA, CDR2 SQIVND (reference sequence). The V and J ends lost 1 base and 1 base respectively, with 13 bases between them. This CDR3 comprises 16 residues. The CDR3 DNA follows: TGTGCCAGTAGTATAGGTTGGGGAGGGGCGAACACTGAAGCTTTCTTT. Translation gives CASSIGWGGANTEAFF. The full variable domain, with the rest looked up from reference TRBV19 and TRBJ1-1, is DGGITQSPKYLFRKEGQNVTLSCEQNLNHDAMYWYRQDPGQGLRLIYYSQIVNDFQKGDIAEGYSVSREKKESFPLTVTSAQKNPTAFYLCASSIGWGGANTEAFFGQGTRLTVV.

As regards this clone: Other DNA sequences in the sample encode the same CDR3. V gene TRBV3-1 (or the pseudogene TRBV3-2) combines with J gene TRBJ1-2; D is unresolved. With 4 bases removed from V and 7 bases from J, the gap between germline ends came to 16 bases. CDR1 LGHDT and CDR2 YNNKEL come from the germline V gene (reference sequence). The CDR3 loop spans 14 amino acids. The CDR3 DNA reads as TGTGCCAGCAGCCCAGATATAATTGCGGGTGGCTACACCTTC. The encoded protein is CASSPDIIAGGYTF.

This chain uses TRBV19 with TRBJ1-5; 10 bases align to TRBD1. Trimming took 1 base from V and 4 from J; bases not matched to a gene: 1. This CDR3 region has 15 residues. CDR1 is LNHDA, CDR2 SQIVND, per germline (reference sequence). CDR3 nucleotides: TGTGCCAGTAGTATAGCGGACAGGGGGAATCAGCCCCAGCATTTT. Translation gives CASSIADRGNQPQHF. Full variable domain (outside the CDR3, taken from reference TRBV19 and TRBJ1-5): DGGITQSPKYLFRKEGQNVTLSCEQNLNHDAMYWYRQDPGQGLRLIYYSQIVNDFQKGDIAEGYSVSREKKESFPLTVTSAQKNPTAFYLCASSIADRGNQPQHFGDGTRLSIL.